These 22 T cell receptor beta chains originate from one sample sequenced in a study of cytomegalovirus exposure and HLA in healthy donors. Sequenced by immunoSEQ multiplex PCR; TCRdb stores in-frame clones only, minus some. The sample has about 88,000 clones; approximately 81% are singletons. The sequenced sample was PBMCs. These receptors were obtained from a woman under 30 in good health and CMV-seropositive.

The chain has TRBV4-2 and TRBJ1-5; no definite D call. CDR3 length: 18 residues. The germline CDR1 and CDR2 sequences are LGHNA and YNFKEQ. V shed 1 base and J shed 0 bases, with 16 bases lying between them. CDR3 nucleotides: TGTGCCAGCAGCCAAGCGGTTTTGGCAGAGGATAGCAATCAGCCCCAGCATTTT. This codes for CASSQAVLAEDSNQPQHF.

The chain recombines TRBV30 with TRBJ2-2, with D possibly TRBD2 on 7 matching bases. The CDR3 sequence is 15 residues long. Germline CDR1 GTSNPN, CDR2 SVGIG (reference sequence). V was shortened by 8 bases and J by 5 bases, with 21 bases between the two germline ends. CDR3 sequence (DNA): TGTGCCGGCCCAAGGGCGGGGGCGTGGACCGGGGAGCTGTTTTTT. Its translation is CAGPRAGAWTGELFF.

V gene TRBV7-2 combines with J gene TRBJ2-7; maybe TRBD1 (5 bases). Germline V lookup: CDR1 SGHTA, CDR2 FQGNSA. The V end was cut by 3 bases, the J end by 3 bases, with 12 bases between. CDR3 length: 14 amino acids. The CDR3 nucleotides are TGTGCCAGCAGCTTTAGGGGTGAAAGCTACGAGCAGTACTTC. It specifies CASSFRGESYEQYF.

This clone was observed a single time. The rearrangement joins TRBV5-6 to TRBJ2-1, with 9 bases identical to TRBD1. Germline loops: CDR1 SGHDT, CDR2 YYEEEE. CDR3 length: 14 amino acids. The V gene end was trimmed by 4 bases and the J gene end by 7 bases; junction bases not matched to a gene: 6. The CDR3: CASSPGTGKNEQFF. The CDR3 DNA reads TGTGCCAGCAGCCCCGGGACAGGGAAGAATGAGCAGTTCTTC.

V and J are TRBV5-6 and TRBJ2-7, with 9 bases aligning to TRBD1. Trimming took 3 bases from V and 2 from J; bases not matched to a gene: 3. CDR1 SGHDT and CDR2 YYEEEE come from the germline V gene. The CDR3 covers 14 residues. The CDR3 coding sequence is TGTGCCAGCAGCTACCGGGACAGGGCCTACGAGCAGTACTTC. As protein: CASSYRDRAYEQYF.

This chain connects TRBV27 to TRBJ2-2; D might be TRBD1 (6 bases). The CDR3 loop spans 16 amino acids. Germline V CDR1 and CDR2: MNHEY, SMNVEV (reference sequence). V lost 4 bases and J 2 bases, leaving 14 bases between the germline ends. The CDR3 loop reads CASSWAGQLNTGELFF. The CDR3 nucleotides are TGTGCCAGCAGTTGGGCCGGACAGTTAAACACCGGGGAGCTGTTTTTT.

The CDR3 nucleotides read TGTGCCAGCAGCTTAACGGCTAGCGGGGGGAGCTCCTACAATGAGCAGTTCTTC. Protein: CASSLTASGGSSYNEQFF. The gene calls are TRBV7-3 and TRBJ2-1, with TRBD2 matching over 11 bases. Per germline, CDR1 SGHTA and CDR2 FQGTGA. V lost 0 bases, J lost 0 bases, and 4 bases stayed unmatched. The CDR3 consists of 18 residues.

V gene TRBV9 combines with J gene TRBJ1-3, with TRBD1 matching over 9 bases. This CDR3 region has 16 residues. Germline values: CDR1 SGDLS, CDR2 YYNGEE. The V gene end was trimmed by 3 bases and the J gene end by 0 bases; junction bases not matched to a gene: 4. In nucleotides, the CDR3 is TGTGCCAGCAGCGGGGGACAGGGCCTCTCTGGAAACACCATATATTTT. This encodes CASSGGQGLSGNTIYF.

This clone has a handful of counts. The genes are TRBV6-4 and TRBJ2-1, with D maybe TRBD1 (7 bases). CDR1 is MRHNA, CDR2 SNTAGT, per germline. V dropped 2 bases and J dropped 6 bases, with 11 bases sitting between them. The CDR3 is 14 residues long. The CDR3 reads CASSDGQGGNEQFF. The DNA of the CDR3 is TGTGCCAGCAGTGACGGTCAGGGGGGCAATGAGCAGTTCTTC.

The chain is built from TRBV5-4 and TRBJ1-4; TRBD1 matches 9 bases. This CDR3 comprises 16 residues. The V and J ends lost 4 bases and 7 bases, in that order; junction bases with no gene match: 11. Germline values: CDR1 SGHNT, CDR2 YYREEE (reference sequence). This CDR3 is CASSPNPGTGSEKLFF. DNA of the CDR3: TGTGCCAGCAGCCCGAATCCCGGGACAGGGTCTGAAAAACTGTTTTTT.

The chain joins TRBV6-1 to TRBJ2-7; 10 positions match TRBD2. This CDR3 comprises 15 residues. With V trimmed by 3 bases and J by 5 bases, 7 bases remained unmatched. The germline V gene has CDR1 MNHNS and CDR2 SASEGT. CDR3: CASSDGSSGSHEQYF. The CDR3, as DNA: TGTGCCAGCAGTGATGGATCTAGCGGGAGCCACGAGCAGTACTTC.

This clone has a single count. Germline and junction disagree at one end, which may indicate a read error. The V call is TRBV20-1, the J call TRBJ2-1, with no clear D. Germline CDR1 and CDR2: DFQATT and SNEGSKA (reference sequence). The CDR3 spans 11 residues. CDR3 DNA: TGCAGTGCCAGAGCTCTGAATGAGCAGTTCTTC. This sequence encodes CSARALNEQFF.

This clone was counted only a few times. V and J are TRBV19 and TRBJ2-7; tentative D call: TRBD2 (7 bases). The length of the CDR3 is 14 residues. Per germline, CDR1 LNHDA and CDR2 SQIVND (reference sequence). V gave up 3 bases and J gave up 0 bases, with 9 bases separating them. For the CDR3, the DNA is TGTGCCAGTAGTATCGGGGGGCTCTCCTACGAGCAGTACTTC. It is translated as CASSIGGLSYEQYF.

The chain employs TRBV4-3 and TRBJ2-5, with D possibly matching TRBD2 (6 bases). The CDR3 is made up of 17 amino acids. Germline CDR1 and CDR2: LGHNA and YSLEER. Trimming stripped 0 bases from V and 5 bases from J, with 19 bases between. CDR3 protein: CASSQDRWRGEGETQYF. CDR3 coding DNA: TGCGCCAGCAGCCAAGATCGTTGGCGGGGTGAGGGGGAGACCCAGTACTTC.

V gene TRBV16 combines with J gene TRBJ2-7; 10 bases agree with TRBD1. Germline values: CDR1 KGHSY, CDR2 FQNENV. After removal of 4 bases from V and 7 bases from J, the junction contained 7 bases not matched to a gene. The CDR3 has 14 amino acids. CDR3: CASSLRQGAIEQYF. The CDR3 coding sequence is TGTGCCAGCAGCCTCAGACAGGGGGCGATAGAGCAGTACTTC.

The table lists this clone with a count of one. The chain has TRBV5-6 and TRBJ1-4; D remains ambiguous. V gave up 1 base and J gave up 7 bases, with 8 bases separating them. CDR3 size: 13 residues. Germline lookup yields CDR1 SGHDT and CDR2 YYEEEE. The CDR3 loop is CASSLRGSEKLFF. Written as DNA, the CDR3 is TGTGCCAGCAGCTTGAGAGGGAGTGAAAAACTGTTTTTT.

The V call is TRBV12-5, the J call TRBJ2-1; maybe TRBD1 (5 bases). V was clipped by 6 bases and J by 5 bases, with 11 bases between them. The CDR3 runs to 13 residues. From germline, CDR1 is LGHNT and CDR2 FRNRAP. CDR3 protein: CASGPDTHNEQFF. Written as DNA, the CDR3 is TGTGCTAGTGGACCGGACACCCACAATGAGCAGTTCTTC.

The genes are TRBV19 and TRBJ1-1, with D uncertain. Trimming took 5 bases from V and 9 from J, leaving 19 bases between them. This CDR3 has 14 residues. Per the germline V gene, CDR1 is LNHDA and CDR2 is SQIVND (reference sequence). The CDR3 loop reads CASSPALGGIQAFF. For the CDR3, the DNA is TGTGCCAGTAGTCCCGCTTTAGGAGGGATACAAGCTTTCTTT.

V is TRBV6-1 and J is TRBJ2-3; TRBD1 aligns across 7 bases. CDR3 length: 15 amino acids. After removal of 7 bases from V and 2 bases from J, the junction contained 9 bases not matched to a gene. The germline gives CDR1 MNHNS, CDR2 SASEGT. The CDR3 is CASTSDRVYTDTQYF. The CDR3 DNA reads TGTGCCAGCACTTCCGACAGGGTATACACAGATACGCAGTATTTT.

The chain is built from TRBV5-1 and TRBJ1-1; the D is unclear. Germline values: CDR1 SGHRS, CDR2 YFSETQ. The CDR3 length is 16 residues. V was trimmed by 2 bases and J by 0 bases, leaving 14 bases between them. The CDR3 sequence: CASSFNRSAMNTEAFF. In DNA, the CDR3 is TGCGCCAGCAGCTTTAACAGATCCGCAATGAACACTGAAGCTTTCTTT.

This chain connects TRBV7-9 to TRBJ1-2; possibly TRBD1 for D (6 bases). Per the germline V gene, CDR1 is SEHNR and CDR2 is FQNEAQ (reference sequence). This CDR3 contains 15 residues. The V gene lost 5 bases and the J gene lost 4 bases, with 17 bases spanning the gap. The CDR3 spells CASSDGQPGGYGYTF. Here the CDR3 DNA reads TGTGCCAGCAGCGACGGACAGCCGGGAGGCTATGGCTACACCTTC.

The rearrangement links TRBV30 to TRBJ1-5; D is ambiguous. The V end was cut by 0 bases, the J end by 7 bases, with 10 bases between. Germline CDR1 reads GTSNPN; CDR2 reads SVGIG (reference sequence). The CDR3 totals 13 residues. The CDR3 spells CAWSVGRGQPQHF. The CDR3 coding sequence is TGTGCCTGGAGTGTAGGGAGAGGACAGCCCCAGCATTTT.